This TCR beta chain derives from a study of blood T cells in healthy people across ages. The germline gives CDR1 SQVTM, CDR2 ANQGSEA. Trimming stripped 5 bases from V and 4 bases from J, with 15 bases between. This CDR3 is built from 13 residues. The use of a sample-barcoded 5' primer and a J-beta primer mix characterized a second PCR of about 6 to 11 cycles. Each CDR3 protein gets one entry after TCRdb re-called the 5' RACE reads with MiXCR. Of 600,000 to 1,000,000 distinct CDR3 sequences listed, 58% are singletons. V and J are TRBV29-1 and TRBJ2-7; either TRBD1 or TRBD2 may fit D (6 bases each). The sample comprised blood. This TCR derives from a man aged 25 to 40 in good health. DNA of the CDR3: TGCAGCGTTTGTGGGGGGCGCCGGTACGAGCAGTACTTC. It specifies CSVCGGRRYEQYF.